This record concerns one T cell receptor (beta chain) sequence. As yet, its antigen is unknown. Although they were nominally healthy when sampled, donors likely had unrecorded immune exposures. CDR1 and CDR2 (germline): GTSNPN, SVGIG (reference sequence). The V gene lost 5 bases and the J gene lost 0 bases, with 10 bases spanning the gap. This CDR3 comprises 14 residues. The entry originates in a study of cytomegalovirus exposure and HLA in healthy donors. Whole-study findings and limits: The availability of immune exposure information extended only to CMV serostatus. What a later analysis showed was that several of the most significant clusters appeared linked to common viral pathogens. Fewer N-insertions (relative to the roughly 670-donor mean) were reportedly seen in an Asian-associated ancestry cluster in a later analysis.

The PCR ran on 60 Vbeta and 13 Jbeta primers. Only in-frame clones appear in the TCRdb table, and some are missing; sequencing was by immunoSEQ multiplex PCR. The repertoire table contains 70,000 or so clones. Sample: PBMCs. The V call is TRBV30, the J call TRBJ1-4; no reliable D call. This receptor was obtained from a boy aged 5-17 years in good health and CMV-seronegative. CDR3 sequence: CAWSLLSTNEKLFF. The DNA of the CDR3 is TGTGCCTGGTCCCTACTGTCAACTAATGAAAAACTGTTTTTT.